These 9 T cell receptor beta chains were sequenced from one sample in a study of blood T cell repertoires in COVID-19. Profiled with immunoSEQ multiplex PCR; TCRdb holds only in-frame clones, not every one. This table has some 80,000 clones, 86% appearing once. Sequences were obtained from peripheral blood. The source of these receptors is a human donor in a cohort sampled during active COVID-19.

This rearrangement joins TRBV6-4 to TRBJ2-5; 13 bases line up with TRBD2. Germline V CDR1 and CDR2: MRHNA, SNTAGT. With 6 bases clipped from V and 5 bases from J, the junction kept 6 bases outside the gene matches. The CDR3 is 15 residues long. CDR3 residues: CASSRTSGGEETQYF. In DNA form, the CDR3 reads TGTGCCAGCAGCAGGACTAGCGGGGGTGAGGAGACCCAGTACTTC.

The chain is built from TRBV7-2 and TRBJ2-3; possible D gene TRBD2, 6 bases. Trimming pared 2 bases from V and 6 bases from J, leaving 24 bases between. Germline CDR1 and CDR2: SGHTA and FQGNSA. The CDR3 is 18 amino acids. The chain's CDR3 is CASSLNGPGGTVEDTQYF. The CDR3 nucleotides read TGTGCCAGCAGCTTAAATGGGCCTGGCGGGACGGTGGAGGATACGCAGTATTTT.

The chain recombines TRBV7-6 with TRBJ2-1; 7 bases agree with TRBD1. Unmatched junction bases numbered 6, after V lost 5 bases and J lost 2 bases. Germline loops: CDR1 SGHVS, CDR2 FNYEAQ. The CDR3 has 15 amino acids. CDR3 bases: TGTGCCAGCAGCGAGGGGGCCACGACCTACAATGAGCAGTTCTTC. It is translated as CASSEGATTYNEQFF.

The CDR3 sequence: CASSPDAGRRAIRDGYTF. CDR3 sequence (DNA): TGCGCCAGCAGCCCGGACGCGGGACGGAGAGCGATTAGGGATGGCTACACCTTC. The J gene is TRBJ1-2, the V gene TRBV4-3; D perhaps matches TRBD1 (5 bases). Germline CDR1 is LGHNA and CDR2 is YSLEER. V was trimmed by 4 bases and J by 6 bases, leaving 27 bases between them. The CDR3 sequence is 18 residues long.

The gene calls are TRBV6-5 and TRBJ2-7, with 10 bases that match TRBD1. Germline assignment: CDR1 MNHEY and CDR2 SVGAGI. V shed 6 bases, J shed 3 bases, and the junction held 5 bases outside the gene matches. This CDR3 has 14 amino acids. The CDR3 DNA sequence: TGTGCCAGCAGCCGTGGACAGGGGGGCTACGAGCAGTACTTC. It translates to CASSRGQGGYEQYF.

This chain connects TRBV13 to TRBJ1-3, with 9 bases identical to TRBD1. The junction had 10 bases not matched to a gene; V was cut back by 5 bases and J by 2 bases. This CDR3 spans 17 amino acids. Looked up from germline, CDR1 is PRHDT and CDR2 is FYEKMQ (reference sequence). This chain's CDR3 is CASSPKTGGVTGNTIYF. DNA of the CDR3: TGTGCCAGCAGCCCTAAGACAGGGGGAGTTACTGGAAACACCATATATTTT.

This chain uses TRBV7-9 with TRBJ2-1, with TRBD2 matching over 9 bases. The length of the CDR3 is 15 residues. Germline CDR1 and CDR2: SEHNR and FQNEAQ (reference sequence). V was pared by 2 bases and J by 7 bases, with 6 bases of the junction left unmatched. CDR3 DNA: TGTGCCAGCAGCTTATTCGCTAGCGGGATGAATGAGCAGTTCTTC. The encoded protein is CASSLFASGMNEQFF. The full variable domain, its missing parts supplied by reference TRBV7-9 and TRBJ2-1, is DTGVSQNPRHKITKRGQNVTFRCDPISEHNRLYWYRQTLGQGPEFLTYFQNEAQLEKSRLLSDRFSAERPKGSFSTLEIQRTEQGDSAMYLCASSLFASGMNEQFFGPGTRLTVL.

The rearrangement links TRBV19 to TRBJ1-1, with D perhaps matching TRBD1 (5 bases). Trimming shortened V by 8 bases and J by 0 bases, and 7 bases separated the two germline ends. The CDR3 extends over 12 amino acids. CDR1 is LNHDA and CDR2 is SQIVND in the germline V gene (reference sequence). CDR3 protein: CASAGMNTEAFF. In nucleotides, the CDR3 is TGTGCCAGTGCAGGGATGAACACTGAAGCTTTCTTT.

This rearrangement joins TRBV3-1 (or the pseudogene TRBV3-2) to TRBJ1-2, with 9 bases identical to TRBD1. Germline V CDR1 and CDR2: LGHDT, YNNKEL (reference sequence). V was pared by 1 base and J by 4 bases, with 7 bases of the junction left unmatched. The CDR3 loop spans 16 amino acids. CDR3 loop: CASSQVPTGGIYGYTF. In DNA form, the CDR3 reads TGTGCCAGCAGCCAAGTTCCGACAGGGGGGATCTATGGCTACACCTTC.